This is a list of T cell receptor beta chains from one sample in a study of T cells in Graves' hyperthyroidism and ophthalmopathy. TCRdb independently ran MiXCR on the multiplex PCR reads; one entry per CDR3 protein. In the table there are about 350,000 distinct CDR3 sequences, over 15% of which are singletons. The sample comprised blood. The receptors come from a middle-aged woman with Graves' ophthalmopathy. The CDR3 runs from the conserved cysteine through the conserved F or W. The D gene is left open where the match is weak. Only part of the rows carry a size: once, few, many, or a class if the clone is expanded.

TRBV20-1	TRBD1	NA	TRBJ2-2	TGCAGTGCCTCCGACAGGGGCTATGACACCGGGGAGCTGTTTTTT	CSASDRGYDTGELFF
TRBV3-1	TRBD2	few	TRBJ2-7	TGTGCCAGCAGCCTGAGGACTAGCGGGAGCTCCTACGAGCAGTACTTC	CASSLRTSGSSYEQYF
TRBV20-1	TRBD2	many	TRBJ2-2	TGCAGTGCTAGTAGCGGGCTCACCGGGGAGCTGTTTTTT	CSASSGLTGELFF
TRBV6-5	NA	many	TRBJ1-1	TGTGCCAGCAGTCACCAGGAAATGAACACTGAAGCTTTCTTT	CASSHQEMNTEAFF
TRBV7-8	TRBD2	few	TRBJ2-2	TGTGCCAGCAGCTTCATTAGCGGGGCGAACACCGGGGAGCTGTTTTTT	CASSFISGANTGELFF
TRBV29-1	NA	many	TRBJ1-2	TGCAGCTCCGGGGGTTCCTATGGCTACACCTTC	CSSGGSYGYTF
TRBV28	NA	many	TRBJ2-5	TGTGCCAGCAGTTCAATGGAGGGGATCCAAGAGACCCAGTACTTC	CASSSMEGIQETQYF
TRBV19	NA	NA	TRBJ2-7	TGTGCCAGTAGCACGAATCTGGGATTGGACTACGAGCAGTACTTC	CASSTNLGLDYEQYF
TRBV11-2	NA	NA	TRBJ2-5	TGTGCCAGCAGCTACTCCGGGACACGACAAGAGACCCAGTACTTC	CASSYSGTRQETQYF
TRBV6-1	TRBD1	few	TRBJ2-5	TGTGCCAGCAACGGACAGGGACAAGAGACCCAGTACTTC	CASNGQGQETQYF
TRBV19	TRBD1	many	TRBJ1-5	TGTGCCACGTACTCGGGACAGGGGAGCGGTCAGCCCCAGCATTTT	CATYSGQGSGQPQHF
TRBV12-5	NA	NA	TRBJ2-5	TGTGCTAGTGCAAAGGTTGGTCCCCTTGGGTTTGAGACCCAGTACTTC	CASAKVGPLGFETQYF
TRBV28	NA	many	TRBJ1-1	TGTGCCAGCACCAACATAAACCCGATACAGGACGGAGCTTTCTTT	CASTNINPIQDGAFF
TRBV4-3	NA	many	TRBJ1-2	TGCGCCAGCAGCCAAGTTCGGCAGGGAGGGGAAGGCTACACCTTC	CASSQVRQGGEGYTF
TRBV2	TRBD1	many	TRBJ1-6	TGTGCCAGCAGTGATTCAGGGGGGGGATCACCCCTCCACTTT	CASSDSGGGSPLHF
TRBV27	NA	few	TRBJ1-1	TGTGCCAGCAGTTTTATGGGCAGGAACACTGAAGCTTTCTTT	CASSFMGRNTEAFF
TRBV6-1	NA	many	TRBJ1-1	TGTGCCAGCAGTGGCTTGGAATCAAACGCTTTCTTT	CASSGLESNAFF
TRBV20-1	NA	many	TRBJ2-7	TGCAGTGCTAGTGTTGTAGCAGGGCGGCACGAGCAGTACTTC	CSASVVAGRHEQYF
TRBV6-4	NA	NA	TRBJ1-2	TGTGCCAGCAGTGACTATACAGGATTTGAGAGGGTCAACTATGGCTACACCTTC	CASSDYTGFERVNYGYTF
TRBV11-2	TRBD2	many	TRBJ2-5	TGTGCCAGCAGCTCCCCGGGACTAGCGGAAGAGACCCAGTACTTC	CASSSPGLAEETQYF
TRBV27	NA	many	TRBJ1-1	TGTGCCAGCAGTACAAGGACACTACAAAGAGGGGGTGAAGCTTTCTTT	CASSTRTLQRGGEAFF
TRBV12-3/TRBV12-4	NA	NA	TRBJ1-2	TGTGCCAGCAGTCGGGCCTCAAAGGCCTATGGCTACAACTTC	CASSRASKAYGYNF
TRBV19	TRBD2	few	TRBJ2-2	TGTGCCAGTAGTATTTGGACTAGCGGGAGGGACACCGGGGAGCTGTTTTTT	CASSIWTSGRDTGELFF
TRBV20-1	NA	many	TRBJ2-7	TGCAGTGCTAGAGTAGGCGGGATCTACGAGCAGTACTTC	CSARVGGIYEQYF
TRBV6-5	NA	many	TRBJ1-1	TGTGCCAGCAGGGTCAAGAACACTGAAGCTTTCTTT	CASRVKNTEAFF
TRBV30	NA	few	TRBJ2-2	TGTGCCTCACGTCCTATAAGTACGAACACCGGGGAGCTGTTTTTT	CASRPISTNTGELFF
TRBV19	TRBD1	many	TRBJ1-5	TGTGCCAGTAAGGATCACGGGACAGGACCCAATCAGCCCCAGCATTTT	CASKDHGTGPNQPQHF
TRBV6-5	NA	many	TRBJ2-5	TGTGCCAGCAGTTACGGGAGGACGGCTCAAGAGACCCAGTACTTC	CASSYGRTAQETQYF
TRBV6-2/TRBV6-3	NA	many	TRBJ1-1	TGTGCCAGCAGTTACTTCCCGGGACACCCGAACACTGAAGCTTTCTTT	CASSYFPGHPNTEAFF
TRBV4-3	TRBD2	NA	TRBJ2-2	TGCGCCAGCAGCCAAGATGGGGGCGGGAGGGCCACCGGGGAGCTGTTTTTT	CASSQDGGGRATGELFF
TRBV20-1	TRBD1	many	TRBJ2-5	TGCAGTGCCAACCTCAGGACAGGGTTTCTGGAGACCCAGTACTTC	CSANLRTGFLETQYF
TRBV6-4	NA	many	TRBJ1-2	TGTGCCAGCAGTGATGAGTTGTGGACAAAAGGCGGGAATGGCTACACCTTC	CASSDELWTKGGNGYTF
TRBV5-1	NA	many	TRBJ1-2	TGCGCCAGCAGCCCGTTTACAGGGAAAACTAACTATGGCTACACCTTC	CASSPFTGKTNYGYTF
TRBV24-1	NA	NA	TRBJ2-5	TGTGCCACCGTGCCTGACATACAAGAGACCCAGTACTTC	CATVPDIQETQYF
TRBV13	NA	many	TRBJ2-2	TGTGCCAGCAGCTTAATGGGAACCGGGGAGCTGTTTTTT	CASSLMGTGELFF
TRBV6-2/TRBV6-3	NA	many	TRBJ2-7	TGTGCCAGCAGTTTCTCAGGGGTGAACTACGAGCAGTACTTC	CASSFSGVNYEQYF
TRBV12-3/TRBV12-4	TRBD2	NA	TRBJ2-5	TGTGCCAGCAGTCCCCAGCGGGAGGGTTCGGAGACCCAGTACTTC	CASSPQREGSETQYF
TRBV25-1	NA	NA	TRBJ1-2	TGTGCCAGCAGTCAGTACAAGTACTATGGCTACACCTTC	CASSQYKYYGYTF
TRBV5-1	NA	many	TRBJ2-7	TGCGCCAGCAGTAAGGACCCCCTGAGGGGGAACTACGAGCAGTACTTC	CASSKDPLRGNYEQYF
TRBV20-1	NA	once	TRBJ1-1	TGCAGTGCTAGTCCGGGATATGAAGCTTTCTTT	CSASPGYEAFF
TRBV6-1	NA	many	TRBJ2-7	TGTGCCAGCAGTGGGCGGGAATCCTACGAGCAGTACTTC	CASSGRESYEQYF
TRBV2	TRBD2	many	TRBJ2-7	TGTGCCAGCGAGGGGCTAGCGGGAGAACACGAGCAGTACTTC	CASEGLAGEHEQYF
TRBV25-1	NA	many	TRBJ1-2	TGTGCCAGCAGTGAAAGACAGGAGGGCTACACCTTC	CASSERQEGYTF
TRBV24-1	NA	NA	TRBJ1-5	TGTGCCACCAGTGACCTGTCTGGCAATCAGCCCCAGCCTTTT	CATSDLSGNQPQPF
TRBV3-1	NA	NA	TRBJ2-5	TGTGCCAGCAGCCAAGATTTAGGAGGCAAGGAGACCCAGTACTTC	CASSQDLGGKETQYF
TRBV7-9	NA	many	TRBJ2-5	TGTGCCAGCAGCTTTTCAATGCAAGAGACCCAGTACTTC	CASSFSMQETQYF
TRBV10-3	NA	few	TRBJ1-1	TGTGCCATCGGGGGTGGGACTGAAGCTTTCTTT	CAIGGGTEAFF
TRBV12-3/TRBV12-4	NA	many	TRBJ2-6	TGTGCCAGCAGTTTAGTCGGGGTTGGGGCCAACGTCCTGACTTTC	CASSLVGVGANVLTF
TRBV29-1	NA	many	TRBJ2-7	TGCAGCGTTGTGCGTACCTACGAGCAGTACTTC	CSVVRTYEQYF
TRBV6-1	NA	NA	TRBJ1-5	TGTGCCAGCAGTGAAGACCCCACCAGCGTATTTCAGCCCCAGCATTTT	CASSEDPTSVFQPQHF
TRBV10-3	NA	many	TRBJ1-1	TGTGCCATCAGTGAAGTGGGGGTTAACACTGAAGCTTTCTTT	CAISEVGVNTEAFF
TRBV6-2/TRBV6-3	NA	many	TRBJ2-2	TGTGCCAGCAGTCCCCGGGGGGAGCTGTTTTTT	CASSPRGELFF
TRBV30	TRBD2	many	TRBJ2-7	TGTGCCTGGAGTCGGGCCAGCGGGGGATACTCGGAGCAGTACTTC	CAWSRASGGYSEQYF
TRBV15	NA	many	TRBJ1-5	TGTGCCACCCGGGGCCTTAGCAATCAGCCCCAGCATTTT	CATRGLSNQPQHF
TRBV6-5	TRBD1	few	TRBJ2-7	TGTGCCAGCAGTTACCGGACAGGGGGTAACGAGCAGTACTTC	CASSYRTGGNEQYF
TRBV20-1	NA	NA	TRBJ2-7	TGCAGTGCTAGAAAAGCGTGGGAGCGGGACGAGCAGTACTTC	CSARKAWERDEQYF